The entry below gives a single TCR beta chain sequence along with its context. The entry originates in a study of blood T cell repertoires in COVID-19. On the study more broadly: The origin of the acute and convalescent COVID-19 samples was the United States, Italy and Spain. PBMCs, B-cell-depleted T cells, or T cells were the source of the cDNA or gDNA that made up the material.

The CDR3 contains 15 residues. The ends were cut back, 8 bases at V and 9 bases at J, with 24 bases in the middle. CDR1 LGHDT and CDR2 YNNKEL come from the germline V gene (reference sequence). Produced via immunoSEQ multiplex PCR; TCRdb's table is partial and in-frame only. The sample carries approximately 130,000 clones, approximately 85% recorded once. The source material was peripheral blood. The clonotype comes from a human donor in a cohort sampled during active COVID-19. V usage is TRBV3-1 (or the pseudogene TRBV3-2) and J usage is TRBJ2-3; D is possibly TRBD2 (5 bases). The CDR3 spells CASPKDSPNVRTQYF. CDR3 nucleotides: TGTGCCAGCCCAAAGGACTCGCCCAACGTTAGAACGCAGTATTTT.